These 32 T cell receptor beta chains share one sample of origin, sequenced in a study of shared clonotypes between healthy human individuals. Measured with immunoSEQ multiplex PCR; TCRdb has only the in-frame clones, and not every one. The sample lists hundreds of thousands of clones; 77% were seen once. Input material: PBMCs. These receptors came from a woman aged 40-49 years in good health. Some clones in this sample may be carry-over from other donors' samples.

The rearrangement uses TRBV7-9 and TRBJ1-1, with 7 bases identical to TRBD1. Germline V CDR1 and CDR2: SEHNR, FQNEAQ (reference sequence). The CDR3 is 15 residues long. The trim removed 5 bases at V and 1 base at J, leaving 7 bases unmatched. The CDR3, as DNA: TGTGCCAGCAGCCCACCCGGGACAGCGAACACTGAAGCTTTCTTT. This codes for CASSPPGTANTEAFF.

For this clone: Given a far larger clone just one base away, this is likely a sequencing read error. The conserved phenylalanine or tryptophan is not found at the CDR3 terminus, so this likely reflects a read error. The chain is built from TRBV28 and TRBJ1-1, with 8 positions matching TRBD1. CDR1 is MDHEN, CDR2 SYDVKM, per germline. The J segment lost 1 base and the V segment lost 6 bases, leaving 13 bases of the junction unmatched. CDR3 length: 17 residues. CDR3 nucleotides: TGTGCCAGCAGACCAAACAGGGGGAAGGGGTGGAACACTGAAGCTTTCCTT. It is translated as CASRPNRGKGWNTEAFL.

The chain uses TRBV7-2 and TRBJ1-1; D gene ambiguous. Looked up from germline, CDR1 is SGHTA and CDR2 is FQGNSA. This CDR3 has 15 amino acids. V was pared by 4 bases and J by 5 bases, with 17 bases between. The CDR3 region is CASSYAPGAWTEAFF. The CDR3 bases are TGTGCCAGCAGCTATGCGCCAGGCGCTTGGACTGAAGCTTTCTTT. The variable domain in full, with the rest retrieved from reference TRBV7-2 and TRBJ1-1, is GAGVSQSPSNKVTEKGKDVELRCDPISGHTALYWYRQSLGQGLEFLIYFQGNSAPDKSGLPSDRFSAERTGGSVSTLTIQRTQQEDSAVYLCASSYAPGAWTEAFFGQGTRLTVV.

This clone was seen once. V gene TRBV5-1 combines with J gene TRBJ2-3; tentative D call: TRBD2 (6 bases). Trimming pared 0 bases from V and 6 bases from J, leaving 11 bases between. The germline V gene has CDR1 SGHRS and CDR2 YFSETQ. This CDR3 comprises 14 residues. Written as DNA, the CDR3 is TGCGCCAGCAGCTTGGGGAGGAGGGCCGATACGCAGTATTTT. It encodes CASSLGRRADTQYF.

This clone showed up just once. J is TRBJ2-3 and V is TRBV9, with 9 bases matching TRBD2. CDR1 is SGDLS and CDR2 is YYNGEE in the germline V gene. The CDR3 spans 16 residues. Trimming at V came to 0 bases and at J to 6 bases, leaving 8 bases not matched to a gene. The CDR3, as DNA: TGTGCCAGCAGCGTAGAGAAAGCGGGAGGAACCGATACGCAGTATTTT. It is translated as CASSVEKAGGTDTQYF.

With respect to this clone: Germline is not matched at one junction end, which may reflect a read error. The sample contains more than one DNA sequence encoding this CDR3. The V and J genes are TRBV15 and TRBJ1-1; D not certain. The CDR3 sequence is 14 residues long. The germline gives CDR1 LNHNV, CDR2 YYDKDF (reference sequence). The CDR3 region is CATSRDSMGTEAFF. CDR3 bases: TGCGCCACCAGCAGAGATTCGATGGGCACTGAAGCTTTCTTT.

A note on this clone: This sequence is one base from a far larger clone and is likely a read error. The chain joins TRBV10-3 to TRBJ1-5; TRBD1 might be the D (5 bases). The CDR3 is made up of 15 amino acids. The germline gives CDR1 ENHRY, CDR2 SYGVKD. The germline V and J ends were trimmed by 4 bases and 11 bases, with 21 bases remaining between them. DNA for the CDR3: TGTGCCATCAGTGGGTCGCTGGACACCCGCGGCGCCCAGCATTTT. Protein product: CAISGSLDTRGAQHF.

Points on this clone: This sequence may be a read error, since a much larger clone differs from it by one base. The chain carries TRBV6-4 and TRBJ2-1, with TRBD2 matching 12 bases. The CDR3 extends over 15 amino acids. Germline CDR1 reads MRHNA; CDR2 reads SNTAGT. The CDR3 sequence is CASRALAGGYNKQFF. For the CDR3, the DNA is TGTGCCAGCAGAGCGCTAGCGGGAGGGTACAATAAGCAGTTCTTC.

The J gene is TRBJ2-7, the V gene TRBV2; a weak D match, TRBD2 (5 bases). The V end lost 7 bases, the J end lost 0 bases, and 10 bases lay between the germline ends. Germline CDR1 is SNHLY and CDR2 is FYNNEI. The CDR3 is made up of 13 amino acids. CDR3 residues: CASTPDYSYEQYF. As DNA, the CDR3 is TGTGCCAGCACTCCCGACTACTCCTACGAGCAGTACTTC.

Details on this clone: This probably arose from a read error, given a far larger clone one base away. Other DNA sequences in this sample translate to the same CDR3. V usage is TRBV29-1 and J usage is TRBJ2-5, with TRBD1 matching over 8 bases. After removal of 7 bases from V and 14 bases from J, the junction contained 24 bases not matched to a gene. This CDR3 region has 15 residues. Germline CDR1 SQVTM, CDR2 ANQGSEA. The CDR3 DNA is TGCAGCGCGGAAAGGACAGGGAAGAGCCCCTACGAGCAATACTTC. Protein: CSAERTGKSPYEQYF.

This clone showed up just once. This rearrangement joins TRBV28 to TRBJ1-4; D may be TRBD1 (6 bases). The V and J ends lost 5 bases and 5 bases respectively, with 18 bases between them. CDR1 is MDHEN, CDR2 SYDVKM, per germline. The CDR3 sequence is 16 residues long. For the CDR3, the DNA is TGTGCCAGCAGTCCCGGACAGTACGCCTCGAATGAAAAACTGTTTTTT. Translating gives CASSPGQYASNEKLFF.

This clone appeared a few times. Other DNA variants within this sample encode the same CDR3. The CDR3 DNA is TGCAGTGCTTCGGACAGGAAAGCTTTCTTT. Amino acids: CSASDRKAFF. The chain uses TRBV20-1 and TRBJ1-1, with 7 bases identical to TRBD1. This CDR3 spans 10 amino acids. J was trimmed by 9 bases and V by 5 bases; bases with no gene match: 3. Germline assignment: CDR1 DFQATT and CDR2 SNEGSKA (reference sequence).

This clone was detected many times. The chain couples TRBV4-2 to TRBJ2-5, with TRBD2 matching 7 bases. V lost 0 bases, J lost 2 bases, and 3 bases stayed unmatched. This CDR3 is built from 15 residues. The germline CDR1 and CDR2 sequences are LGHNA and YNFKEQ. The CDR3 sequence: CASSQDKRGQETQYF. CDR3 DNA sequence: TGTGCCAGCAGCCAAGATAAGCGGGGACAAGAGACCCAGTACTTC.

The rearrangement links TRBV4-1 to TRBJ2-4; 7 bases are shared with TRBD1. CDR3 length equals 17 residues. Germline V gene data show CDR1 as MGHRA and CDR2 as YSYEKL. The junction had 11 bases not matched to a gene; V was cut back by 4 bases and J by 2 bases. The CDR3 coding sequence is TGCGCCAGCAGCCCCCAAGCTAACAGGGGAACCAAAAACATTCAGTACTTC. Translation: CASSPQANRGTKNIQYF.

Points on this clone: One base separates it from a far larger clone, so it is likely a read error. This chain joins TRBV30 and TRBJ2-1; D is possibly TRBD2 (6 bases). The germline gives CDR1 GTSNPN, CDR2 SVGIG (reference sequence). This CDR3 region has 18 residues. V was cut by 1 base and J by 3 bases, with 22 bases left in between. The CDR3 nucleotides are TGTGCCTGGAGTGAAGGGAGGTGGTGGGAGAAGAGCTACAATGAGCAGTTCTTC. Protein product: CAWSEGRWWEKSYNEQFF.

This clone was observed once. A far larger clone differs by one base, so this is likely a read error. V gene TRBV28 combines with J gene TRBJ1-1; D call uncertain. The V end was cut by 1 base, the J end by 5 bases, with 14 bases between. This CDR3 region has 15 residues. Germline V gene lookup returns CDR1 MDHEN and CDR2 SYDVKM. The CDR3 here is CASSLSSAEGTEAFF. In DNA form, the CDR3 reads TGTGCCAGCAGTTTATCTAGTGCAGAGGGTACTGAAGCTTTCTTT.

Here the CDR3 DNA reads TGTGCCAGCTCCAGCGACAGAAATTATGGGGAGACCCAGTACTTC. Encoded protein: CASSSDRNYGETQYF. The gene calls are TRBV11-2 and TRBJ2-5; possible D gene TRBD1, 5 bases. The V and J ends lost 8 bases and 5 bases respectively, with 21 bases between them. CDR3 length: 15 residues. Germline V gene data show CDR1 as SGHAT and CDR2 as FQNNGV.

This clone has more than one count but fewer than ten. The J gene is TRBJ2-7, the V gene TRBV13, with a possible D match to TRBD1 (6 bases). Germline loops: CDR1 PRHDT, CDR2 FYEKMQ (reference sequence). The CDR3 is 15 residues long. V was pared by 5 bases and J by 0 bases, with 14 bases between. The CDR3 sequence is CASSKGHLSSYEQYF. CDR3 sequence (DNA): TGTGCCAGCAGCAAGGGACATCTGAGCTCCTACGAGCAGTACTTC. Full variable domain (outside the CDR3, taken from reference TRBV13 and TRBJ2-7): AAGVIQSPRHLIKEKRETATLKCYPIPRHDTVYWYQQGPGQDPQFLISFYEKMQSDKGSIPDRFSAQQFSDYHSELNMSSLELGDSALYFCASSKGHLSSYEQYFGPGTRLTVT.

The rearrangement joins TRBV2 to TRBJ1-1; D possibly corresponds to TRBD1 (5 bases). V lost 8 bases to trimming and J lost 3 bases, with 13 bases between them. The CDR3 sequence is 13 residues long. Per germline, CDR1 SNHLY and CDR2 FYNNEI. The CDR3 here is CASGGSGDTEAFF. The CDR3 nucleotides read TGTGCCAGCGGGGGTAGCGGCGACACTGAAGCTTTCTTT.

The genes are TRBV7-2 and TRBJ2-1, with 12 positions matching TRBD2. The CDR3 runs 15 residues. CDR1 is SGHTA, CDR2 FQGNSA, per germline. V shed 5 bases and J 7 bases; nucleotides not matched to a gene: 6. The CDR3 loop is CASSVGLAGNNEQFF. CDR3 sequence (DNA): TGTGCCAGCAGCGTAGGACTAGCGGGAAATAATGAGCAGTTCTTC.

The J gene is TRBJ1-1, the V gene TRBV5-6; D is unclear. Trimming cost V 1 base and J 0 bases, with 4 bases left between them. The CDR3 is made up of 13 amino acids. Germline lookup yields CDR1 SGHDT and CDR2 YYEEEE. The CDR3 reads CASSLPMNTEAFF. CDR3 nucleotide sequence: TGTGCCAGCAGCTTGCCAATGAACACTGAAGCTTTCTTT.

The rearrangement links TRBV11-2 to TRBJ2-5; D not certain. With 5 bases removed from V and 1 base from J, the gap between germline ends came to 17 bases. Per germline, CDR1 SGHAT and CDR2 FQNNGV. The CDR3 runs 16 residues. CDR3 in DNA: TGTGCCAGCAGCCCCAGCCGTTGGGCAGGCCAAGAGACCCAGTACTTC. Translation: CASSPSRWAGQETQYF.

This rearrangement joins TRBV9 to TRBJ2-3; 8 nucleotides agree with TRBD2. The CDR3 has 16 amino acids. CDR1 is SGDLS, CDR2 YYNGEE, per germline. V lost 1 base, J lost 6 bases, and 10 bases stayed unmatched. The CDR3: CASSVRAGVSSDTQYF. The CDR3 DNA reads TGTGCCAGCAGCGTACGAGCGGGAGTGTCTTCGGATACGCAGTATTTT. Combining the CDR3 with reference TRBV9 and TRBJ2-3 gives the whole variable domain DSGVTQTPKHLITATGQRVTLRCSPRSGDLSVYWYQQSLDQGLQFLIQYYNGEERAKGNILERFSAQQFPDLHSELNLSSLELGDSALYFCASSVRAGVSSDTQYFGPGTRLTVL.

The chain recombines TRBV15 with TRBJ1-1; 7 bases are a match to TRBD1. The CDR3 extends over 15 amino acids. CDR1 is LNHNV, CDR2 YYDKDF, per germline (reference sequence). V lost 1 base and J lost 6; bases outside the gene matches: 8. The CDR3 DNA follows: TGTGCCACCAGCAGAGGTCGACAGGGTAAACCTGAAGCTTTCTTT. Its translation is CATSRGRQGKPEAFF.

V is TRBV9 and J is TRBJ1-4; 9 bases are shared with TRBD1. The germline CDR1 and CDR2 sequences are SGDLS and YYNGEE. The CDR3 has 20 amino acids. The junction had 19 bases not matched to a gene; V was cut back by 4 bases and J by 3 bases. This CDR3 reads CASSSTTGTGNGRPNEKLFF. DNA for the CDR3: TGTGCCAGCAGCTCGACAACCGGGACAGGGAACGGGAGGCCTAATGAAAAACTGTTTTTT. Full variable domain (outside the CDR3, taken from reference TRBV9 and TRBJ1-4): DSGVTQTPKHLITATGQRVTLRCSPRSGDLSVYWYQQSLDQGLQFLIQYYNGEERAKGNILERFSAQQFPDLHSELNLSSLELGDSALYFCASSSTTGTGNGRPNEKLFFGSGTQLSVL.

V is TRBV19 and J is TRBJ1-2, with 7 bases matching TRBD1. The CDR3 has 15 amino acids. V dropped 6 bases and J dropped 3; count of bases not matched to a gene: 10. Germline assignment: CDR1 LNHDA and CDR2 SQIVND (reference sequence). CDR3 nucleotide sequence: TGTGCCAGTAGCCGGGGGACAGCTACCCACTATGGCTACACCTTC. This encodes CASSRGTATHYGYTF.

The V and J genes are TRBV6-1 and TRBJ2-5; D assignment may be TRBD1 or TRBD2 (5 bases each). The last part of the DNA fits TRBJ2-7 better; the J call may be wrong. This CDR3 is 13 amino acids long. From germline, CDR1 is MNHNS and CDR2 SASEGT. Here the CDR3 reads CASSEGESNEQYF. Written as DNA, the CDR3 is TGTGCCAGCAGTGAGGGGGAATCCAACGAGCAGTACTTC.

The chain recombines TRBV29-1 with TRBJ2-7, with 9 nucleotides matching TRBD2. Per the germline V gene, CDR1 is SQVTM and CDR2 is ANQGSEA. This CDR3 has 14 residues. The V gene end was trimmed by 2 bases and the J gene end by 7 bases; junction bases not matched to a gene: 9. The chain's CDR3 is CSVEPQAGGEEQYF. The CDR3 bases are TGCAGCGTTGAACCCCAGGCGGGAGGGGAAGAGCAGTACTTC.

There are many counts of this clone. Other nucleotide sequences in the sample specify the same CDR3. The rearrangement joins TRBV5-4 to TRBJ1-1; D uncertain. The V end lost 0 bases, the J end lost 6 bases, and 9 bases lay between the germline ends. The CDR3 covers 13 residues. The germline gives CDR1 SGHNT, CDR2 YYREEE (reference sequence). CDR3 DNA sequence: TGTGCCAGCAGCTTGGGGGGTCGCCCTGAAGCTTTCTTT. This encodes CASSLGGRPEAFF.

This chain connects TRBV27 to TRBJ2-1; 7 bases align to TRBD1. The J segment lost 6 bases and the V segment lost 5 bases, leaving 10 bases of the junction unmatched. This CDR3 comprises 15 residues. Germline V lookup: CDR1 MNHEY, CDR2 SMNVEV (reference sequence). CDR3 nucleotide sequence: TGTGCCAGCAGTACCACCCCCGACAGGGTCAATGAGCAGTTCTTC. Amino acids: CASSTTPDRVNEQFF.

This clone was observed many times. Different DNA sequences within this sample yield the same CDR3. The CDR3 reads CAWRQGYSGNTIYF. DNA for the CDR3: TGTGCCTGGAGACAGGGTTACTCTGGAAACACCATATATTTT. The chain combines TRBV30 with TRBJ1-3; D may be TRBD1 (6 bases). Trimming removed 3 bases at V and 0 bases at J, with 9 bases between. This CDR3 contains 14 residues. Germline CDR1 GTSNPN, CDR2 SVGIG (reference sequence).

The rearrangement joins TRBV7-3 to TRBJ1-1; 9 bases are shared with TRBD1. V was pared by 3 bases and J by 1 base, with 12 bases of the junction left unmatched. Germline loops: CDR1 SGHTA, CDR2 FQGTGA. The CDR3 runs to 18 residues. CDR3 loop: CASSLGTGSGGSNTEAFF. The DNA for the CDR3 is TGTGCCAGCAGCTTGGGGACAGGGAGCGGGGGATCGAACACTGAAGCTTTCTTT.